These 5 T cell receptor beta chains were sequenced from one sample in a study of blood T cells in healthy people across ages. Primers used in a second PCR of roughly 6 to 11 cycles were a sample-barcoded 5' primer and a J-beta primer mix. One entry per CDR3 protein results from TCRdb running MiXCR on the 5' RACE reads. Seen here are roughly 1.7 million distinct CDR3 sequences, roughly a third observed once, and the top ten hold over 9%. Sequencing used blood. Receptors originate from a woman aged 25 to 39 in good health.

A few counts support this clonotype. The V gene is TRBV6-5, the J gene TRBJ2-1; D is uncertain. The CDR3 has 14 residues. The V gene's germline CDR1 is MNHEY and CDR2 SVGAGI. V was trimmed by 0 bases and J by 8 bases, leaving 11 bases between them. Here the CDR3 reads CASSYSKWTHEQFF. In nucleotides, the CDR3 is TGTGCCAGCAGTTACTCGAAGTGGACCCATGAGCAGTTCTTC.

As for this clonotype: The conserved final phenylalanine or tryptophan is absent from the CDR3, which likely points to a read error. V gene TRBV3-1 combines with J gene TRBJ2-5; maybe TRBD1 (6 bases). The J call may not be correct, given that the DNA end is closer to TRBJ2-7. This CDR3 is 16 amino acids long. Germline V lookup: CDR1 LGHDT, CDR2 YNNKEL (reference sequence). CDR3 sequence reads: CASSQDGGTRVYEQYC. CDR3 sequence (DNA): TGTGCCAGCAGCCAAGATGGTGGGACACGAGTTTACGAGCAGTACTGC.

The genes are TRBV4-1 and TRBJ2-4; possibly TRBD1 for D (5 bases). Germline CDR1 and CDR2: MGHRA and YSYEKL. There are 16 residues in the CDR3. V gave up 2 bases and J gave up 1 base, with 12 bases separating them. CDR3 loop: CASSQSPPGAKNIQYF. DNA of the CDR3: TGCGCCAGCAGCCAAAGTCCACCAGGGGCCAAAAACATTCAGTACTTC.

J is TRBJ1-2 and V is TRBV20-1, with D unresolved. The CDR3 has 15 amino acids. The V end was cut by 3 bases, the J end by 4 bases, with 18 bases between. In germline, CDR1 is DFQATT, CDR2 SNEGSKA (reference sequence). The CDR3 protein is CSARGDRTPFYGYTF. The CDR3 DNA sequence: TGCAGTGCTAGGGGTGATCGAACACCCTTCTATGGCTACACCTTC.

The table lists this clonotype with many counts. The chain carries TRBV6-6 and TRBJ2-7; D uncertain. V shed 5 bases and J shed 1 base, with 9 bases lying between them. This CDR3 spans 13 amino acids. Per the germline V gene, CDR1 is MNHNY and CDR2 is SVGAGI (reference sequence). For the CDR3, the DNA is TGTGCCAGCAGTCTCCGGGCTTCCTACGAGCAGTACTTC. Its protein is CASSLRASYEQYF.